One and the same sample provided the 21 T cell receptor beta chains below, sequenced in a study of shared clonotypes between healthy human individuals. Method: immunoSEQ multiplex PCR; TCRdb's copy keeps in-frame clones and lacks some. The data contain about 2.3 million clones, roughly 90% of them singletons. What was sequenced was naive CD4+ T cells from PBMCs. The sample's subset: CD45RA+ positively selected. All receptors derive from a man aged 18 to 30 in good health. Some clones in this sample may be carry-over from other donors' samples.

This chain connects TRBV6-5 to TRBJ2-1; D is tentatively TRBD1 or TRBD2 (7 bases each). CDR3 length equals 14 residues. Germline V lookup: CDR1 MNHEY, CDR2 SVGAGI. Deletions cut 0 bases from V and 10 bases from J, with 13 bases between. CDR3 amino acids: CASSYSRQGGEQFF. Written as DNA, the CDR3 is TGTGCCAGCAGTTACTCTAGACAGGGAGGGGAGCAGTTCTTC.

The chain joins TRBV15 to TRBJ2-1; unclear D gene. The V gene lost 2 bases and the J gene lost 3 bases, with 11 bases spanning the gap. Germline lookup yields CDR1 LNHNV and CDR2 YYDKDF (reference sequence). This CDR3 has 15 residues. In nucleotides, the CDR3 is TGTGCCACCAGCAGAACCGTAGGCCTCTACAATGAGCAGTTCTTC. The encoded protein is CATSRTVGLYNEQFF.

About this clone itself: Other nucleotide sequences in the sample specify the same CDR3. The chain recombines TRBV7-9 with TRBJ1-5; no firm D call. The V end was cut by 1 base, the J end by 5 bases, with 6 bases between. The CDR3 has 13 residues. Germline V gene sequence: CDR1 SEHNR, CDR2 FQNEAQ (reference sequence). In DNA form, the CDR3 reads TGTGCCAGCAGCTTAGGGCGGGATCAGCCCCAGCATTTT. It encodes CASSLGRDQPQHF.

The chain recombines TRBV7-2 with TRBJ2-7; D might be TRBD1 (5 bases). CDR1 SGHTA and CDR2 FQGNSA come from the germline V gene. V was pared by 1 base and J by 4 bases, with 14 bases between. CDR3 length: 15 residues. For the CDR3, the DNA is TGTGCCAGCAGCTTAGGTCAGGGCTTCGGGTACGAGCAGTACTTC. This sequence encodes CASSLGQGFGYEQYF. Drawing the rest from reference TRBV7-2 and TRBJ2-7, the complete variable domain is GAGVSQSPSNKVTEKGKDVELRCDPISGHTALYWYRQSLGQGLEFLIYFQGNSAPDKSGLPSDRFSAERTGGSVSTLTIQRTQQEDSAVYLCASSLGQGFGYEQYFGPGTRLTVT.

The chain joins TRBV28 to TRBJ2-5; D call uncertain. The CDR3 totals 15 residues. The V gene lost 6 bases and the J gene lost 9 bases, with 23 bases spanning the gap. Germline CDR1 is MDHEN and CDR2 is SYDVKM. DNA for the CDR3: TGTGCCAGCAGATCCAACCTCGGGTCGAGTGGGGCCCAGTACTTC. Its translation: CASRSNLGSSGAQYF.

The rearrangement joins TRBV5-1 to TRBJ2-3, with TRBD1 as a possible D gene (6 bases). Germline CDR1 SGHRS, CDR2 YFSETQ. The V gene lost 7 bases and the J gene lost 3 bases, with 21 bases spanning the gap. The CDR3 has 16 amino acids. CDR3 DNA sequence: TGCGCCAGCTTCGCGTCTGGGGGCGCTACTACAGATACGCAGTATTTT. Encoded protein: CASFASGGATTDTQYF.

As to this clone: At one end the junction does not follow the germline gene, possibly because of a read error. Other nucleotide sequences from this sample produce the same CDR3. V and J are TRBV29-1 and TRBJ2-3, with D perhaps TRBD2 (6 bases). The CDR3 has 12 amino acids. Per the germline V gene, CDR1 is SQVTM and CDR2 is ANQGSEA. The CDR3 reads CSVVSGTDTQYF. CDR3 coding DNA: TGCAGCGTCGTTAGCGGCACGGATACGCAGTATTTT.

The chain employs TRBV28 and TRBJ1-2, with 8 bases identical to TRBD1. Germline CDR1 reads MDHEN; CDR2 reads SYDVKM. The junction had 6 bases not matched to a gene; V was cut back by 5 bases and J by 7 bases. The CDR3 has 13 amino acids. Written as DNA, the CDR3 is TGTGCCAGCAGTGCCCAGGGGGCACGTGGCTACACCTTC. Its translation is CASSAQGARGYTF.

With regard to this clone: Other DNA sequences of this sample code for an identical CDR3. The CDR3 nucleotides are TGTGCCAGCTCACCACCGGGACGGTCCTACGAGCAGTACTTC. Translated: CASSPPGRSYEQYF. The rearrangement uses TRBV18 and TRBJ2-7; D possibly uses TRBD1 or TRBD2 (5 bases each). V shed 0 bases and J shed 1 base, with 7 bases lying between them. Germline-derived CDR1 and CDR2 are KGHSH and LQKENI. The CDR3 length is 14 residues. The complete variable domain, with remaining parts taken from reference TRBV18 and TRBJ2-7, reads NAGVMQNPRHLVRRRGQEARLRCSPMKGHSHVYWYRQLPEEGLKFMVYLQKENIIDESGMPKERFSAEFPKEGPSILRIQQVVRGDSAAYFCASSPPGRSYEQYFGPGTRLTVT.

The V call is TRBV5-1, the J call TRBJ2-3; D is unresolved. Germline CDR1 and CDR2: SGHRS and YFSETQ. Trimming cost V 3 bases and J 4 bases, with 12 bases left between them. The CDR3 runs to 14 residues. In nucleotides, the CDR3 is TGCGCCAGCAGCTCCCCGGATGGCGCAGATACGCAGTATTTT. Protein: CASSSPDGADTQYF.

This rearrangement joins TRBV7-9 to TRBJ2-5; TRBD2 might be the D (5 bases). Trimming took 3 bases from V and 4 from J, leaving 12 bases between them. The CDR3 is 14 residues long. Germline V CDR1 and CDR2: SEHNR, FQNEAQ (reference sequence). The CDR3: CASSFRPEGETQYF. In DNA, the CDR3 is TGTGCCAGCAGCTTCAGACCAGAGGGAGAGACCCAGTACTTC.

The V and J genes are TRBV28 and TRBJ1-1, with D uncertain. V lost 3 bases to trimming and J lost 4 bases, with 12 bases between them. The CDR3 consists of 14 residues. The germline V gene has CDR1 MDHEN and CDR2 SYDVKM. The CDR3 reads CASSFFVESTEAFF. DNA of the CDR3: TGTGCCAGCAGTTTCTTTGTGGAGAGCACTGAAGCTTTCTTT.

This chain joins TRBV18 and TRBJ1-2; D uncertain. The germline gives CDR1 KGHSH, CDR2 LQKENI. Trimming removed 0 bases at V and 6 bases at J, with 11 bases between. CDR3 size: 14 residues. CDR3 region: CASSPPGMLDGYTF. The CDR3 DNA reads as TGTGCCAGCTCACCACCAGGAATGTTGGATGGCTACACCTTC.

V usage is TRBV28 and J usage is TRBJ2-1; D gene unclear. The V gene's germline CDR1 is MDHEN and CDR2 SYDVKM. This CDR3 comprises 15 residues. V was cut by 4 bases and J by 8 bases, with 18 bases left in between. This chain's CDR3 is CASSSPTWGWDEQFF. The CDR3, as DNA: TGTGCCAGCAGTTCCCCCACGTGGGGTTGGGATGAGCAGTTCTTC.

This clone was counted once. V usage is TRBV11-2 and J usage is TRBJ2-7; D is perhaps TRBD1 (5 bases). Trimming left V 6 bases short and J 3 bases short, with 18 bases between. Germline V lookup: CDR1 SGHAT, CDR2 FQNNGV. The CDR3 is made up of 15 amino acids. CDR3 nucleotides: TGTGCCAGCAGAACGCCGGCAGGGCCTTACTACGAGCAGTACTTC. Its protein is CASRTPAGPYYEQYF.

This clone was seen more than once but under ten times. The chain couples TRBV18 to TRBJ1-4; D gene unclear. Germline V gene sequence: CDR1 KGHSH, CDR2 LQKENI. V shed 2 bases and J shed 6 bases, with 4 bases lying between them. The CDR3 has 12 amino acids. The CDR3 loop reads CASSPFDEKLFF. CDR3 sequence (DNA): TGTGCCAGCTCACCATTCGATGAAAAACTGTTTTTT.

The chain combines TRBV5-1 with TRBJ1-3, with 8 bases aligning to TRBD1. After removal of 4 bases from V and 3 bases from J, the junction contained 6 bases not matched to a gene. The germline V gene has CDR1 SGHRS and CDR2 YFSETQ. The CDR3 covers 15 residues. Written as DNA, the CDR3 is TGCGCCAGCAGCCTGACAGGGGTTGGTGGAAACACCATATATTTT. It is translated as CASSLTGVGGNTIYF.

The chain couples TRBV5-1 to TRBJ2-7; 11 positions agree with TRBD2. J gave up 3 bases and V 3 bases, and 5 bases lay outside the gene matches. The germline V gene encodes CDR1 SGHRS and CDR2 YFSETQ. The CDR3 runs 15 residues. The CDR3 here is CASSWGLAEHYEQYF. The CDR3 bases are TGCGCCAGCAGCTGGGGACTAGCGGAGCACTACGAGCAGTACTTC. The whole variable domain, filled in from reference TRBV5-1 and TRBJ2-7, reads KAGVTQTPRYLIKTRGQQVTLSCSPISGHRSVSWYQQTPGQGLQFLFEYFSETQRNKGNFPGRFSGRQFSNSRSEMNVSTLELGDSALYLCASSWGLAEHYEQYFGPGTRLTVT.

This clone showed up just once. The chain uses TRBV2 and TRBJ1-3; no clear D. Trimming shortened V by 6 bases and J by 1 base, and 10 bases separated the two germline ends. Germline-derived CDR1 and CDR2 are SNHLY and FYNNEI. This CDR3 is built from 14 residues. The CDR3 DNA follows: TGTGCCAGCAGAACGGGAGCTTCTGGAAACACCATATATTTT. Translated, it gives CASRTGASGNTIYF.

The rearrangement links TRBV5-1 to TRBJ2-1, with TRBD2 matching 8 bases. Germline V gene data show CDR1 as SGHRS and CDR2 as YFSETQ. This CDR3 is 17 amino acids long. The J segment lost 8 bases and the V segment lost 3 bases, leaving 16 bases of the junction unmatched. The CDR3 DNA is TGCGCCAGCAGCTCCGCAGGTACCGGGAGGGCCCTAGATGAGCAGTTCTTC. Its translation: CASSSAGTGRALDEQFF.

The chain is built from TRBV9 and TRBJ2-1, with TRBD2 matching 8 bases. The CDR3 is made up of 16 amino acids. With V trimmed by 3 bases and J by 3 bases, 8 bases remained unmatched. Germline V gene data show CDR1 as SGDLS and CDR2 as YYNGEE. In DNA, the CDR3 is TGTGCCAGCAGCGCTACACTAGCGGCGAACTACAATGAGCAGTTCTTC. Protein sequence: CASSATLAANYNEQFF.